The rows below give T cell receptor beta chains drawn from one sample of a study of cytomegalovirus exposure and HLA in healthy donors. Assay used: immunoSEQ multiplex PCR; TCRdb lists only in-frame clones, some missing. Of some 56,000 clones in the sample, roughly 84% were seen once. The specimen sequenced was PBMCs. The receptors shown here come from a human donor in good health. The CDR3 runs from the conserved cysteine through the conserved F or W. The D gene is left open where the match is weak. The listing skips clone size in some rows; elsewhere it reads once, few, many or a size class.

TRBJ2-1	-	TRBV9	TRBD2	TGTGCCAGCAGCGCTCAGAGCGGGAGCTGGAATGAGCAGTTCTTC	CASSAQSGSWNEQFF
TRBJ2-7	few	TRBV19	-	TGTGCCAGTAGCCCCCAGGGCCTTCACTACGAGCAGTACTTC	CASSPQGLHYEQYF
TRBJ2-7	-	TRBV4-2	TRBD2	TGTGCCAGCAGCCAAGATTGGGAACCGAGCGGGGGACAATACGAGCAGTACTTC	CASSQDWEPSGGQYEQYF
TRBJ2-3	-	TRBV5-4	-	TGTGCCAGCGTCGGCGGGGCACCAGATACGCAGTATTTT	CASVGGAPDTQYF
TRBJ1-2	-	TRBV6-5	-	TGTGCCAGCAGTTACTCGATTAACAGCTATGGCTACACCTTC	CASSYSINSYGYTF
TRBJ2-1	-	TRBV15	-	TGTGCCACCAGCCTGGAGGGAGATGAGCAGTTCTTC	CATSLEGDEQFF
TRBJ2-5	-	TRBV7-2	TRBD1	TGTGCCAGCAGCTTAGGGGTCGGGACAGTACAAGAGACCCAGTACTTC	CASSLGVGTVQETQYF
TRBJ2-1	-	TRBV7-2	TRBD2	TGTGCCAGCAGCCTAAAAGCGGGGGGGGCTGAGCAGTTCTTC	CASSLKAGGAEQFF
TRBJ2-7	-	TRBV4-1	-	TGCGCCAGCAGCCATTGGGACACCTCCTACGAGCAGTACTTC	CASSHWDTSYEQYF
TRBJ1-3	-	TRBV10-3	-	TGTGCCATCAAATTCTCGGGCGGGGGGATTACAGGAAACACCATATATTTT	CAIKFSGGGITGNTIYF
TRBJ2-7	-	TRBV4-1	TRBD2	TGCGCCAGCAGCCAAGCCCTCGTCCAGCGGGGAAGGGACGAGCAGTACTTC	CASSQALVQRGRDEQYF
TRBJ1-2	-	TRBV5-1	TRBD1	TGCGCCAGCAGCCCTGGGACAGGGGGAACTGCTACGGGCTACACCTTC	CASSPGTGGTATGYTF
TRBJ2-1	-	TRBV11-2	TRBD1	TGTGCCAGCAGCTCCTACAGGGGTCGGTACAATGAGCAGTTCTTC	CASSSYRGRYNEQFF
TRBJ2-1	-	TRBV2	-	TGTGCCAGCAGACTAAGCTCCTACAATGAGCAGTTCTTC	CASRLSSYNEQFF
TRBJ2-7	-	TRBV6-6	-	TGTGCCAGCAGTTACTCTAGTGCCTACGAGCAGTACTTC	CASSYSSAYEQYF
TRBJ2-3	-	TRBV11-2	TRBD2	TGTGCCAGCAGCTCCAACAGACTAGCTGGCGGCACAGATACGCAGTATTTT	CASSSNRLAGGTDTQYF
TRBJ2-7	-	TRBV11-2	TRBD1	TGTGCCAGCAGCCTTGAGACAGGGCCCTACGAGCAGTACTTC	CASSLETGPYEQYF
TRBJ2-1	-	TRBV5-6	TRBD1	TGTGCCAGCAGTTCACAGGGGCCCTCCTTGGTCTTC	CASSSQGPSLVF
TRBJ1-1	-	TRBV4-1	-	TGCGCCAGCAGCCGCCCAGCCCAGGATTGGAACACTGAAGCTTTCTTT	CASSRPAQDWNTEAFF
TRBJ2-1	-	TRBV4-1	TRBD2	TGCGCCAGCAGCTTTAGCGGGGGGGCAACTGAGCAGTTCTTC	CASSFSGGATEQFF
TRBJ1-2	-	TRBV28	TRBD1	TGTGCCAGCAGTTTAACAGGGGTCGGCTATGGCTACACCTTC	CASSLTGVGYGYTF
TRBJ1-3	-	TRBV5-1	-	TGCGCCAGCAGCTTGGGACAAACTGGAAACACCATATATTTT	CASSLGQTGNTIYF
TRBJ2-6	-	TRBV27	TRBD1	TGTGCCAGCAGTCCAAAAGGGACAGGGATTGTCTCTGGGGCCAACGTCCTGACTTTC	CASSPKGTGIVSGANVLTF
TRBJ2-5	few	TRBV6-1	TRBD2	TGTGCCAGCACTTCAATAGGACTAGCTCTTAACGCCCAGTACTTC	CASTSIGLALNAQYF
TRBJ2-7	-	TRBV6-5	-	TGTGCCAGCAGTTACTCGGGGCAAAACTACGAGCAGTACTTC	CASSYSGQNYEQYF
TRBJ2-5	-	TRBV7-8	-	TGTGCCAGCAGCTTACCCTGGACAGACCAAGAGACCCAGTACTTC	CASSLPWTDQETQYF
TRBJ2-3	-	TRBV7-2	-	TGTGCCAGCAGCCCCCGAATTGTGGGAGGCCCGGATACGCAGTATTTT	CASSPRIVGGPDTQYF
TRBJ1-1	few	TRBV7-8	-	TGTGCCAGCAGCTTAGCGCGGGGGAACACTGAAGCTTTCTTT	CASSLARGNTEAFF
TRBJ2-7	-	TRBV7-2	TRBD2	TGTGCCAGCAGCTTCAGCGGGGGGGCCTACGAGCAGTACTTC	CASSFSGGAYEQYF
TRBJ2-3	-	TRBV11-3	-	TGTGCCAGCAGCAAGGGGAACGGCAGGGCTGGTACAGATACGCAGTATTTT	CASSKGNGRAGTDTQYF
TRBJ2-2	-	TRBV19	TRBD1	TGTGCCAGTAGGGAGACAGGGGGCACCGGGGAGCTGTTTTTT	CASRETGGTGELFF
TRBJ2-3	-	TRBV4-3	-	TGCGCCAGCAGCCAATGGGGGAGGGGGGGGAGCACAGATACGCAGTATTTT	CASSQWGRGGSTDTQYF
TRBJ1-5	-	TRBV28	TRBD1	TGTGCCAGCAGTTGGGACAGGGGAGGCAATCAGCCCCAGCATTTT	CASSWDRGGNQPQHF
TRBJ1-4	-	TRBV18	-	TGTGCCAGCTCACCCCGACAGGCCCATAATGAAAAACTGTTTTTT	CASSPRQAHNEKLFF
TRBJ2-1	-	TRBV19	-	TGTGCCAGTAGTATAGACTCCCCCAATGAGCAGTTCTTC	CASSIDSPNEQFF
TRBJ2-7	few	TRBV7-9	-	TGTTCCAGCAGCCTAGGGGGAGGGAGGGTCGCCTACGAGCAGTACTTC	CSSSLGGGRVAYEQYF
TRBJ1-2	-	TRBV28	-	TGTGCCAGCAGTTTAACAGGGTCATATGGCTACACCTTC	CASSLTGSYGYTF
TRBJ1-1	-	TRBV7-3	-	TGTGCCAGCAGCTTACTCCCGAACACTGAAGCTTTCTTT	CASSLLPNTEAFF
TRBJ2-7	-	TRBV5-4	-	TGTGCCAGCAGCTTGGTCGGGGGTCCCGAGCAGTACTTC	CASSLVGGPEQYF
TRBJ2-7	-	TRBV10-3	TRBD1	TGTGCCATCAGGCCCTCCCCGGGACAGTCGGGGGAGCAGTACTTC	CAIRPSPGQSGEQYF